The subject of this entry is one T cell receptor beta chain. The CDR3 is 17 residues long. The germline V gene encodes CDR1 SGHTA and CDR2 FQGNSA. V was cut by 0 bases and J by 0 bases, with 9 bases left in between. This record comes from a study of control samples from healthy donors and cancer patients. Using immunoSEQ multiplex PCR, the repertoire was profiled, and TCRdb retains in-frame clones only, with some absent. The sample yields roughly 400,000 clones, approximately 92% seen once. The sequenced sample consisted of PBMCs. The gene calls are TRBV7-2 and TRBJ1-6; D call uncertain. This sequence originates from a man in his forties with head and neck cancer. The CDR3 sequence is CASSLALRSSYNSPLHF. Written as DNA, the CDR3 is TGTGCCAGCAGCTTAGCGTTGCGAAGCTCCTATAATTCACCCCTCCACTTT.